This T cell receptor (beta chain) was captured in a study of T cell responses to AZD1222 COVID-19 vaccine. Investigators merged groups given second doses at roughly 4 or roughly 12 weeks. Germline CDR1 MNHEY, CDR2 SVGAGI. Between the trimmed V and J ends, which lost 5 bases and 7 bases, there was a span of 14 bases. CDR3 length: 13 residues. Study-level results: With two AZD1222 doses given, Spike-specific TCR breadth and depth both rose.

Libraries were prepared by immunoSEQ multiplex PCR; TCRdb keeps only in-frame clonotypes and omits some of them. The sample lists about 160,000 clones, 92% occurring once. As regards this clone: The target antigen is unknown.

The source is an adult who received the AZD1222 COVID-19 vaccine. Source: peripheral blood, taken 28 days after the second AZD1222 dose. V gene TRBV6-5 combines with J gene TRBJ1-2; TRBD1 might be the D (6 bases). The CDR3 spells CASSPLQGSGYTF. The CDR3 nucleotides read TGTGCCAGCAGTCCGTTACAGGGAAGTGGCTACACCTTC.